This T cell receptor (beta chain) was retrieved from a study of cytomegalovirus exposure and HLA in healthy donors. For the study at large: Findings of an earlier analysis included about 120 million unique TCR beta sequences from 180 million or so T cells. General study results and limits: In an earlier analysis, about 90% or about 30%: the productive usage of most TCR beta V segments. In a later analysis, at a false discovery rate of 0.05, approximately 16,000 TCR beta sequences matched HLA alleles. Roughly uniform depth of sequencing across donors was assumed in presence/absence analyses.

PCR was performed using 60 Vbeta and 13 Jbeta primers. TCRdb keeps only in-frame clones here, not all; method: immunoSEQ multiplex PCR. The sample has 150,000 or so clones, nearly 80% seen once. In regard to this clone: Its antigen is as yet unknown.

The CDR3 contains 14 residues. J was trimmed by 5 bases and V by 4 bases; bases with no gene match: 3. Germline loops: CDR1 SGHRS, CDR2 YFSETQ. The chain links TRBV5-1 to TRBJ2-7; TRBD2 matches 13 bases. The material sequenced was PBMCs. The origin of this receptor is a male donor in good health and CMV-seronegative. CDR3 in amino acids: CASSTGTSGNEQYF. CDR3 nucleotide sequence: TGCGCCAGCAGCACGGGGACTAGCGGGAACGAGCAGTACTTC. The full variable domain, its missing parts supplied by reference TRBV5-1 and TRBJ2-7, is KAGVTQTPRYLIKTRGQQVTLSCSPISGHRSVSWYQQTPGQGLQFLFEYFSETQRNKGNFPGRFSGRQFSNSRSEMNVSTLELGDSALYLCASSTGTSGNEQYFGPGTRLTVT.